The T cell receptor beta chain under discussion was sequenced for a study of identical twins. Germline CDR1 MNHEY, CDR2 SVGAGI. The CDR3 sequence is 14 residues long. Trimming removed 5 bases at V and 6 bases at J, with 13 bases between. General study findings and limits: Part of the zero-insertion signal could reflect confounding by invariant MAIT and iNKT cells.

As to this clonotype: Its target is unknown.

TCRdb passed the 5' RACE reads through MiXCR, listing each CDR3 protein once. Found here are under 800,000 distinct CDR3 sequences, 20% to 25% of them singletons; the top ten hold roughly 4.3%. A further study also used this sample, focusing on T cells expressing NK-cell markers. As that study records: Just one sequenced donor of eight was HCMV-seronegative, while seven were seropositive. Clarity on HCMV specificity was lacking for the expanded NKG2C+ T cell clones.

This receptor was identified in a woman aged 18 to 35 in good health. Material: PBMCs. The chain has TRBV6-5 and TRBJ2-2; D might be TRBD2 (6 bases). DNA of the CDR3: TGTGCCAGCAGTACTACGAGGAGGGCCGGGGAGCTGTTTTTT. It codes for CASSTTRRAGELFF.